This T cell receptor beta chain stems from a study of memory CD4+ T cells and cytomegalovirus serostatus. Whole-study context: Donors were healthy Belgian adults, 10 or so CMV seropositive and 24 seronegative.

The sort gate was single viable CD3+CD4+CD8-CD45RO+ cells for memory CD4+ T cells. Total CD4+ T cells were enriched by CD4 positive selection. The CDR3 covers 9 residues. Trimming took 5 bases from V and 5 from J, leaving 1 base between them. From germline, CDR1 is SGDLS and CDR2 YYNGEE. The repertoire was sequenced with immunoSEQ multiplex PCR; TCRdb's copy has only in-frame clones and lacks some. The sample yields about 43,000 clones, roughly 80% seen once. The sequenced material came from memory CD4+ T cells from blood. This sequence was found in an adult in good health and CMV-seronegative. V gene TRBV9 combines with J gene TRBJ2-5; D unclear. The CDR3 nucleotides read TGTGCCAGCAGGGAGACCCAGTACTTC. Residues: CASRETQYF. The variable domain in full, with the rest retrieved from reference TRBV9 and TRBJ2-5, is DSGVTQTPKHLITATGQRVTLRCSPRSGDLSVYWYQQSLDQGLQFLIQYYNGEERAKGNILERFSAQQFPDLHSELNLSSLELGDSALYFCASRETQYFGPGTRLLVL.